This T cell receptor beta chain was identified during a study of CD8+ T cells in alopecia areata. Study information: The drug, oral tofacitinib, was given to treated patients at 5 to 10 mg twice daily.

Treatment noted: oral pan-JAK inhibitor, 5-10 mg twice daily. Whole-study results and caveats: Higher clonality than in normal scalp was seen in lesional scalp, especially alopecia totalis/universalis. Patients showed less clear TCR sequence sharing than mice, possibly partly because of HLA diversity. The link between baseline CD8+ expansion and response remains uncertain with one nonresponder.

Germline CDR1 SQVTM, CDR2 ANQGSEA. Trimming cost V 6 bases and J 2 bases, with 16 bases left between them. CDR3 length: 14 residues. It was cDNA, reverse transcribed from extracted RNA, that served as the sequencing template. Sequenced by immunoSEQ multiplex PCR; TCRdb stores in-frame clones only, minus some. The sample lists 150,000 to 200,000 clones, less than 70% occurring once. A remark on this clone: Its matching antigen is unknown.

This sequence was found in a human donor with alopecia areata. Material: CD4+ T cells sorted from blood, obtained at week 24, from a patient treated with tofacitinib. The V call is TRBV29-1, the J call TRBJ1-1; a possible D gene is TRBD1 (5 bases). CDR3 loop: CSVAYGTVNTEAFF. In DNA form, the CDR3 reads TGCAGCGTGGCATACGGGACGGTCAACACTGAAGCTTTCTTT.